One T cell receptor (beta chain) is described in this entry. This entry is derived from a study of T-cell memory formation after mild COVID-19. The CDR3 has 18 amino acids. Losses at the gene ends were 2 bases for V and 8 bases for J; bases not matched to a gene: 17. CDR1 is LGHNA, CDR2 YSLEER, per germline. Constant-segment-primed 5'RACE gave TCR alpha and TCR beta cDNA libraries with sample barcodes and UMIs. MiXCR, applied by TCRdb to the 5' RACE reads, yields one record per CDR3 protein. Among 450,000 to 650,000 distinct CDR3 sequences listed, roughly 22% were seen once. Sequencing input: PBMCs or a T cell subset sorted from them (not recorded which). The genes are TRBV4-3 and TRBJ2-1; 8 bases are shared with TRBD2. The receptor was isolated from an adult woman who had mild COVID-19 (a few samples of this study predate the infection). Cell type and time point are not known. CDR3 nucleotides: TGCGCCAGCAGCCAAAGGGGGAGAGGAAGCGGGAGTGGCCATGAGCAGTTCTTC. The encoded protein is CASSQRGRGSGSGHEQFF.